This passage covers 7 T cell receptor beta chains from one sample sequenced in a study of T cells expressing NK-cell markers. TCRdb reprocessed the 5' RACE reads, with one entry per CDR3 protein and no DNA. Here the sample table reports around 380,000 distinct CDR3 sequences. Material for sequencing was blood T cells: a sorted CD56 or NKG2C T cell subset, CD4+ or CD8+ T cells, or bulk PBMC T cells (not recorded which). The source is a woman in her forties or fifties in good health.

V gene TRBV7-9 combines with J gene TRBJ2-3; there is no DNA to check the TCRdb D call of TRBD2. The CDR3 is 18 amino acids. Germline CDR1 reads SEHNR; CDR2 reads FQNEAQ (reference sequence). CDR3 loop: CASSLAGSSGRPTDTQYF.

The chain carries TRBV7-2 and TRBJ2-1; TCRdb proposes TRBD1, but this gene call is untestable without DNA. This CDR3 comprises 17 residues. Germline values: CDR1 SGHTA, CDR2 FQGNSA. This CDR3 reads CASSLTWGGKGYNEQFF.

The rearrangement joins TRBV6-1 to TRBJ2-2; the TCRdb D gene call, TRBD2, has no DNA to confirm it. The germline V gene encodes CDR1 MNHNS and CDR2 SASEGT. There are 15 residues in the CDR3. CDR3: CASSRTASGTGELFF.

The chain couples TRBV5-1 to TRBJ1-1; TCRdb picks TRBD1, but there is no DNA to check that call. Germline-derived CDR1 and CDR2 are SGHRS and YFSETQ. The CDR3 has 16 amino acids. The CDR3: CASSLVRIRENTEAFF. The whole variable domain, remainder taken from reference TRBV5-1 and TRBJ1-1, is KAGVTQTPRYLIKTRGQQVTLSCSPISGHRSVSWYQQTPGQGLQFLFEYFSETQRNKGNFPGRFSGRQFSNSRSEMNVSTLELGDSALYLCASSLVRIRENTEAFFGQGTRLTVV.

The chain joins TRBV28 to TRBJ2-7; TCRdb outputs TRBD1, but without DNA this stays unchecked. The CDR3 has 17 residues. CDR1 MDHEN and CDR2 SYDVKM come from the germline V gene. The CDR3 sequence: CASSWPYDRGRSYEQYF.

The rearrangement uses TRBV12-3 or TRBV12-4 and TRBJ2-5; the TCRdb D gene call, TRBD2, has no DNA to confirm it. This CDR3 contains 18 residues. The chain's CDR3 is CASTPSRGSLRERGTQYF.

The chain is built from TRBV6-5 and TRBJ1-1. The germline V gene has CDR1 MNHEY and CDR2 SVGAGI. This CDR3 region has 14 residues. The CDR3 protein is CASRTRRVDTEAFF.